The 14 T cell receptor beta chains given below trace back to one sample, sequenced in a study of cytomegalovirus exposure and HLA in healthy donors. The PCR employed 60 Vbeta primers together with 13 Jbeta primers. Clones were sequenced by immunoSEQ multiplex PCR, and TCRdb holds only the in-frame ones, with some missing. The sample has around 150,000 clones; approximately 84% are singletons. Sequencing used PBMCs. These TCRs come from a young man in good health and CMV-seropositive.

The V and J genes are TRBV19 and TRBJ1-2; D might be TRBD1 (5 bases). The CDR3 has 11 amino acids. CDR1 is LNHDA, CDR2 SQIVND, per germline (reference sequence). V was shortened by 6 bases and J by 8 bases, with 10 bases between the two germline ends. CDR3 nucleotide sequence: TGTGCCAGTAGAACAGGCTCCGGCTACACCTTC. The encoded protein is CASRTGSGYTF. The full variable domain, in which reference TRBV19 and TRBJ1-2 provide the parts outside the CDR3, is DGGITQSPKYLFRKEGQNVTLSCEQNLNHDAMYWYRQDPGQGLRLIYYSQIVNDFQKGDIAEGYSVSREKKESFPLTVTSAQKNPTAFYLCASRTGSGYTFGSGTRLTVV.

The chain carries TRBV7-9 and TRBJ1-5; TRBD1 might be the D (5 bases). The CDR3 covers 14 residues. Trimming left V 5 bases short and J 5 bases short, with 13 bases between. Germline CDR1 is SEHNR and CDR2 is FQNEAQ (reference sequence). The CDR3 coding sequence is TGTGCCAGCAGCGCTAGGACACACGATCAGCCCCAGCATTTT. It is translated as CASSARTHDQPQHF.

The CDR3 is CASSSSPLHF. In nucleotides, the CDR3 is TGTGCCAGCTCCTCTTCACCCCTCCACTTT. V gene TRBV5-6 combines with J gene TRBJ1-6; D ambiguous. The CDR3 contains 10 residues. V lost 7 bases to trimming and J lost 9 bases, with 5 bases between them. The germline V gene encodes CDR1 SGHDT and CDR2 YYEEEE.

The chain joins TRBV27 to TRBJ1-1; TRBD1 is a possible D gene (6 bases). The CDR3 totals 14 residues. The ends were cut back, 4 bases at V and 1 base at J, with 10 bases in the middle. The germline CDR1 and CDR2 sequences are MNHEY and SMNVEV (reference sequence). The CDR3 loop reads CASSSGAWNTEAFF. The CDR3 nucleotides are TGTGCCAGCAGTTCAGGGGCGTGGAACACTGAAGCTTTCTTT.

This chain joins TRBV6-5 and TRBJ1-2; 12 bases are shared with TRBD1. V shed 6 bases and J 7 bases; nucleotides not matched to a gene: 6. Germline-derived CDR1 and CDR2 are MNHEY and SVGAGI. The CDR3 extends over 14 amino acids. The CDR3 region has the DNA TGTGCCAGCAGCTGGGACAGGGGGCGCCTTGGCTACACCTTC. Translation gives CASSWDRGRLGYTF.

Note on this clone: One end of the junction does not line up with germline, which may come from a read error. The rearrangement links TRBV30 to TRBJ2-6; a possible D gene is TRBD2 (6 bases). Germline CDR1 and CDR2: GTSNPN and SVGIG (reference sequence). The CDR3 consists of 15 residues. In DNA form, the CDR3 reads TGTGCCTGGGGGGAGGTCAACTCTGGGGCCAACGGCCTGACTTTC. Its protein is CAWGEVNSGANGLTF.

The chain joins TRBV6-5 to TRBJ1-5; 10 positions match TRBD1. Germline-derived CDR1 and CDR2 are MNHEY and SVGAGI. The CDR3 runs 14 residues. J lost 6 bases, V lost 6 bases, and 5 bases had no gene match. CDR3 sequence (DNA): TGTGCCAGCAGGGGACAGGGGATTGGTCAGCCCCAGCATTTT. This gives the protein CASRGQGIGQPQHF.

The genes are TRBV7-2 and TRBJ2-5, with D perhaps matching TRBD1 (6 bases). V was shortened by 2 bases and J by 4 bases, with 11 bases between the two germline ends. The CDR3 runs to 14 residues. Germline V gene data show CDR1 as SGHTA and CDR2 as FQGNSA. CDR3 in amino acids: CASSLSRGGETQYF. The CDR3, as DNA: TGTGCCAGCAGCTTAAGCAGGGGTGGAGAGACCCAGTACTTC.

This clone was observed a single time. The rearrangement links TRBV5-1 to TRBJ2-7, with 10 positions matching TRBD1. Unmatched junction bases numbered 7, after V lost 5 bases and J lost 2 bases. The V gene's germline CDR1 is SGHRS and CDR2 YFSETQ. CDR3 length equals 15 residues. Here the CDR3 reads CASSSGTGDAYEQYF. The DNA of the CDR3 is TGCGCCAGCAGTTCCGGGACAGGGGACGCCTACGAGCAGTACTTC.

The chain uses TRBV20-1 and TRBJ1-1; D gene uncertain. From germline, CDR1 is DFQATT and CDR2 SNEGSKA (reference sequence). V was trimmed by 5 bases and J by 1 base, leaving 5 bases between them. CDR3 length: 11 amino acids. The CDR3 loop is CSALRNTEAFF. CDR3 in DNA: TGCAGTGCTCTTCGGAACACTGAAGCTTTCTTT.

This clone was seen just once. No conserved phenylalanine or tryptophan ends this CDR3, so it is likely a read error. DNA for the CDR3: TGTGCCAGCAGTTTTGGCGGATTCGACGAGCAGTACCTC. This translates into CASSFGGFDEQYL. The chain couples TRBV27 to TRBJ2-7; D is uncertain. V was trimmed by 3 bases and J by 5 bases, leaving 11 bases between them. Germline V gene lookup returns CDR1 MNHEY and CDR2 SMNVEV (reference sequence). The CDR3 has 13 amino acids.

This CDR3 reads CASTTTLRTYEQYF. The DNA of the CDR3 is TGTGCCAGCACCACGACTTTGCGCACCTACGAGCAGTACTTC. This chain joins TRBV5-8 and TRBJ2-7; unclear D gene. CDR3 size: 14 residues. V gave up 6 bases and J gave up 2 bases, with 15 bases separating them. Germline V gives CDR1 SGHTS, CDR2 YDEGEE.

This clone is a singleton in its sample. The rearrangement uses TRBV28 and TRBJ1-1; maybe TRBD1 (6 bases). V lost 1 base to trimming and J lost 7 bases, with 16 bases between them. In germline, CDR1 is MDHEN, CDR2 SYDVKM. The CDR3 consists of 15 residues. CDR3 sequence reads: CASSLSTGRSVEAFF. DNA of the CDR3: TGTGCCAGCAGTTTATCGACAGGCCGAAGTGTTGAAGCTTTCTTT. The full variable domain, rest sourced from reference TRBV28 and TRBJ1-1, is DVKVTQSSRYLVKRTGEKVFLECVQDMDHENMFWYRQDPGLGLRLIYFSYDVKMKEKGDIPEGYSVSREKKERFSLILESASTNQTSMYLCASSLSTGRSVEAFFGQGTRLTVV.

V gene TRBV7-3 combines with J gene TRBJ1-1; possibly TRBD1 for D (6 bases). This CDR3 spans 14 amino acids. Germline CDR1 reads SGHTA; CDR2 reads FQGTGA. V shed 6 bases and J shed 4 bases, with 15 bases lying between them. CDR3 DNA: TGTGCCAGCAGTTCAGGACAGCAGGGCACTGAAGCTTTCTTT. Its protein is CASSSGQQGTEAFF.